The sequence of this TCR beta chain was determined in a study of technical replicates of blood from four donors. Trimming took off 6 bases at V and 2 bases at J, with 15 bases between the two ends. The CDR3 is made up of 15 amino acids. Germline-derived CDR1 and CDR2 are SGHVS and FQNEAQ. Using immunoSEQ multiplex PCR, the repertoire was profiled, and TCRdb retains in-frame clones only, with some absent. This sample has about 84,000 clones, with roughly 93% found just once. V usage is TRBV7-8 and J usage is TRBJ2-3, with TRBD2 as a possible D gene (5 bases). This clonotype was obtained from a human donor in good health. Sequenced input: T cells isolated from PBMCs. The chain's CDR3 is CASSQWAGITDTQYF. CDR3 DNA: TGTGCCAGCAGTCAATGGGCGGGCATCACAGATACGCAGTATTTT.